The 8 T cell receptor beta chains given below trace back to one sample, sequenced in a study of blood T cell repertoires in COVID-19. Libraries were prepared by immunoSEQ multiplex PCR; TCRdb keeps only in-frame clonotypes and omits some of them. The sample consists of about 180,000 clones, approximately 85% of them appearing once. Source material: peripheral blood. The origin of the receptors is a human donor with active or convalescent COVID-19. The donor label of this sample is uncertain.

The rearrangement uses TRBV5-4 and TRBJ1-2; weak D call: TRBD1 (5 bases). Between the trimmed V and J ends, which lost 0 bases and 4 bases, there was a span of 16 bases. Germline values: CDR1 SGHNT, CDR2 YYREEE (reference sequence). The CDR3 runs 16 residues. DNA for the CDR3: TGTGCCAGCAGCTTGGCCAGGGTGGGGCAGGTCTATGGCTACACCTTC. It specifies CASSLARVGQVYGYTF.

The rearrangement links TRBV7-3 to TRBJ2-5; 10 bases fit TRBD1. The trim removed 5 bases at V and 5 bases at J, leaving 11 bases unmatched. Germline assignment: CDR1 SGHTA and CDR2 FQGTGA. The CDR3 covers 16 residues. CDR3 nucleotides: TGTGCCAGCAGCCGGGCGACAGGGGGCCAAGGGGAGACCCAGTACTTC. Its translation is CASSRATGGQGETQYF.

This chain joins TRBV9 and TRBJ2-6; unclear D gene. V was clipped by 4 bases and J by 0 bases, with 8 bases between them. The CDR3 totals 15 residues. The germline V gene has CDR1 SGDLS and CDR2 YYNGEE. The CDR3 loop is CASSPLPSGANVLTF. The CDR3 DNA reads TGTGCCAGCAGCCCACTCCCCTCTGGGGCCAACGTCCTGACTTTC.

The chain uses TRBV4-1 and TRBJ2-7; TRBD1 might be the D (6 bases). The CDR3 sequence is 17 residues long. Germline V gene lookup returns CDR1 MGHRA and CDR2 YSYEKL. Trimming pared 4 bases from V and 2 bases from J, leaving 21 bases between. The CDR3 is CASSPTKGGRGTYEQYF. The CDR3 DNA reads TGCGCCAGCAGCCCGACAAAAGGGGGACGCGGAACCTACGAGCAGTACTTC.

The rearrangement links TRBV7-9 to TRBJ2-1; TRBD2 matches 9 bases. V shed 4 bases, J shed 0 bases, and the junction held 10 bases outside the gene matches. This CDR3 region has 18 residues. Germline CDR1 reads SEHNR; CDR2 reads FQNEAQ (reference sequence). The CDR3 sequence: CASSSAGGLKSSYNEQFF. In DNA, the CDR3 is TGTGCCAGCAGCTCGGCGGGGGGGCTTAAAAGCTCCTACAATGAGCAGTTCTTC. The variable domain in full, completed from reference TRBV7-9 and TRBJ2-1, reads DTGVSQNPRHKITKRGQNVTFRCDPISEHNRLYWYRQTLGQGPEFLTYFQNEAQLEKSRLLSDRFSAERPKGSFSTLEIQRTEQGDSAMYLCASSSAGGLKSSYNEQFFGPGTRLTVL.

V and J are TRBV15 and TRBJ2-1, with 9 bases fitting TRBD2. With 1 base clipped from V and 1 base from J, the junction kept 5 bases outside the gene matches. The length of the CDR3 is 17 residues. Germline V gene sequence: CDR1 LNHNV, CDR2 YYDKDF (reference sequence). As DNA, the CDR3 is TGTGCCACCAGCAGAGGGAGCGGGGGGCTATCCTACAATGAGCAGTTCTTC. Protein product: CATSRGSGGLSYNEQFF.

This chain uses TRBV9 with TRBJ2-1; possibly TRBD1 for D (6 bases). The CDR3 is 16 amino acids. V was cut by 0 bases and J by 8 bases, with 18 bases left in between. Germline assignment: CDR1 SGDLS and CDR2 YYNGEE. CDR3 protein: CASSVGHWGPRDEQFF. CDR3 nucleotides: TGTGCCAGCAGCGTAGGTCATTGGGGGCCAAGGGATGAGCAGTTCTTC.

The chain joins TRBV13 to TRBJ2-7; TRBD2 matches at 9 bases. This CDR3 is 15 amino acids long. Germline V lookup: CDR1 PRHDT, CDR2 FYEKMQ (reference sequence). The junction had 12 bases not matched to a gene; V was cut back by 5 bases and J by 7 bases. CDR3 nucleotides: TGTGCCAGCAGCCGGGTGACAGCGGGAGGTCTGGAGCAGTACTTC. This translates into CASSRVTAGGLEQYF.